The 28 T cell receptor beta chains listed next were all sequenced from one sample in a study of blood T cells in healthy people across ages (dated by TCRdb to the mid-2010s). The library was made by 5' RACE. Data came from an Illumina HiSeq 2500. The second PCR ran for about 7 to 11 cycles and used a J-beta primer mix along with a sample-barcoded 5' primer. Starting from the raw public reads, TCRdb applied fastp trimming at Q25, assembled clones with MiXCR and retained in-frame beta chains. Each CDR3 protein gets just one entry, which takes the most common genes and DNA from the rows behind it. This sample lists 1.5 million or so distinct CDR3 sequences; approximately 43% were detected once. The ten biggest clones cover just over 4% of the sample. The sequenced sample was blood. The origin of the receptors is a young woman in good health.

This clonotype has a count of ten or more. The genes are TRBV7-2 and TRBJ1-4; D gene ambiguous. This CDR3 has 14 amino acids. Germline V CDR1 and CDR2: SGHTA, FQGNSA. V lost 2 bases and J lost 8, with 12 bases in between. The CDR3 region has the DNA TGTGCCAGCAGCTTATTCTACCCCGGGGAAAAACTGTTTTTT. Residues: CASSLFYPGEKLFF.

This clonotype was detected a few times. The V gene is TRBV27, the J gene TRBJ2-1, with 7 bases that match TRBD2. This CDR3 contains 16 residues. The trim removed 6 bases at V and 4 bases at J, leaving 12 bases unmatched. Germline V gene lookup returns CDR1 MNHEY and CDR2 SMNVEV (reference sequence). As DNA, the CDR3 is TGTGCCAGCAGAATGAGAGGCAGGGAGGGGTACAATGAGCAGTTCTTC. Its protein product is CASRMRGREGYNEQFF.

Note on this clonotype: At one end, the junction sequence differs from germline, possibly due to a read error. The chain links TRBV7-9 to TRBJ2-1; no definite D call. Germline values: CDR1 SEHNR, CDR2 FQNEAQ (reference sequence). The length of the CDR3 is 12 residues. CDR3: CACSASNNEQFF. CDR3 DNA sequence: TGTGCCTGCAGCGCTAGTAACAATGAGCAGTTCTTC.

This chain uses TRBV14 with TRBJ2-7; maybe TRBD1 (5 bases). V lost 4 bases and J 3 bases, leaving 13 bases between the germline ends. Germline V gene lookup returns CDR1 SGHDN and CDR2 FVKESK. This CDR3 contains 14 residues. This chain's CDR3 is CASSPLRTSYEQYF. DNA for the CDR3: TGTGCCAGCAGCCCTCTCCGGACAAGCTACGAGCAGTACTTC.

V and J are TRBV28 and TRBJ1-1; D gene uncertain. This CDR3 spans 12 amino acids. Trimming removed 6 bases from V and 11 bases from J, with 16 bases in between. Germline values: CDR1 MDHEN, CDR2 SYDVKM. CDR3 coding DNA: TGTGCCAGCAGCCCGTATAGGAGCGGGGCTTTCTTT. Protein: CASSPYRSGAFF.

This CDR3 reads CASSFTVHEQYF. The CDR3 nucleotides are TGTGCCAGCAGTTTCACGGTCCACGAGCAGTACTTC. V usage is TRBV12-3 or TRBV12-4 and J usage is TRBJ2-7, with D unresolved. V was cut by 3 bases and J by 5 bases, with 8 bases left in between. The CDR3 loop spans 12 amino acids.

The chain combines TRBV11-2 with TRBJ2-7; D is unclear. Germline lookup yields CDR1 SGHAT and CDR2 FQNNGV. The CDR3 is 13 residues long. The V end lost 5 bases, the J end lost 5 bases, and 13 bases lay between the germline ends. The CDR3 region has the DNA TGTGCCAGCAGCCTGGGCCTCCCCGACGAGCAGTACTTC. Its translation is CASSLGLPDEQYF.

This clonotype was seen a handful of times. This rearrangement joins TRBV5-1 to TRBJ2-3, with 9 bases that match TRBD2. The germline V gene has CDR1 SGHRS and CDR2 YFSETQ. This CDR3 is 15 amino acids long. V lost 1 base, J lost 5 bases, and 5 bases stayed unmatched. As DNA, the CDR3 is TGCGCCAGCAGCTTGAGTAGCGGGAGTAGAGATACGCAGTATTTT. It translates to CASSLSSGSRDTQYF.

Comment on this clonotype: A much more abundant neighbour one base away suggests this may be a read error. V is TRBV4-1 and J is TRBJ2-7; D possibly corresponds to TRBD2 (5 bases). The CDR3 is 14 residues long. Germline CDR1 and CDR2: MGHRA and YSYEKL. The CDR3 nucleotides read TGCACCAGCAGCCAGCCAACTAGGGACTACGAGCAGTACTTC. This sequence encodes CTSSQPTRDYEQYF.

J is TRBJ2-5 and V is TRBV12-3 or TRBV12-4, with 13 bases fitting TRBD2. The junction had 17 bases not matched to a gene; V was cut back by 5 bases and J by 11 bases. This CDR3 is 17 amino acids long. The CDR3 DNA follows: TGTGCCAGCAGTGGAACTAGCGGGGGGGTTTCCTACAATGAGCAGTACTTC. It specifies CASSGTSGGVSYNEQYF.

This chain joins TRBV7-9 and TRBJ2-7; TRBD1 agrees at 7 bases. CDR3 size: 16 residues. Germline-derived CDR1 and CDR2 are SEHNR and FQNEAQ (reference sequence). After removal of 5 bases from V and 1 base from J, the junction contained 11 bases not matched to a gene. The CDR3 sequence: CASSPSGNRGSYEQYF. The CDR3 DNA sequence: TGTGCCAGCAGCCCAAGCGGCAACAGGGGATCCTACGAGCAGTACTTC.

This clonotype occurred a few times. The CDR3 DNA follows: TGTGCCAGCAGCTTAGATCTGGTCGGGAGCTCCTACAATGAGCAGTTCTTC. This codes for CASSLDLVGSSYNEQFF. The gene calls are TRBV11-3 and TRBJ2-1; tentative D call: TRBD2 (6 bases). Germline V CDR1 and CDR2: SGHNT, YENEEA. V was shortened by 0 bases and J by 0 bases, with 12 bases between the two germline ends. This CDR3 spans 17 amino acids.

This clonotype was seen more than once but under ten times. J is TRBJ2-7 and V is TRBV6-2 or TRBV6-3; no reliable D call. The V and J ends lost 6 bases and 7 bases respectively, with 10 bases between them. Germline V gives CDR1 MNHEY, CDR2 SVGEGT. The CDR3 length is 11 residues. CDR3 sequence: CASSYPWEQYF. CDR3 in DNA: TGTGCCAGCAGCTATCCATGGGAGCAGTACTTC.

The chain links TRBV7-2 to TRBJ2-5; D might be TRBD1 or TRBD2, each matching 5 bases. Trimming stripped 3 bases from V and 11 bases from J, with 13 bases between. Germline CDR1 SGHTA, CDR2 FQGNSA. The CDR3 contains 12 residues. This CDR3 reads CASSFGDDKQYF. Written as DNA, the CDR3 is TGTGCCAGCAGCTTCGGGGACGATAAGCAGTACTTC.

This chain joins TRBV25-1 and TRBJ2-7, with 9 bases fitting TRBD1. The CDR3 loop spans 15 amino acids. Germline V gene sequence: CDR1 MGHDK, CDR2 SYGVNS. Trimming at V came to 3 bases and at J to 3 bases, leaving 6 bases not matched to a gene. The CDR3 sequence: CASSDARTGDYEQYF. The DNA for the CDR3 is TGTGCCAGCAGTGACGCCCGGACAGGGGACTACGAGCAGTACTTC.

The sample holds a few counts of this clonotype. The chain recombines TRBV4-3 with TRBJ1-6; a weak D match, TRBD1 (5 bases). Looked up from germline, CDR1 is LGHNA and CDR2 is YSLEER. The V and J ends lost 0 bases and 9 bases respectively, with 21 bases between them. The CDR3 totals 18 residues. CDR3 in amino acids: CASSQDVMDKLWFSPLHF. CDR3 nucleotides: TGCGCCAGCAGCCAAGATGTTATGGACAAACTTTGGTTTTCACCCCTCCACTTT.

The gene calls are TRBV20-1 and TRBJ2-7, with 8 bases aligning to TRBD1. The V segment lost 1 base and the J segment 7 bases; nucleotides outside the gene matches: 9. The CDR3 runs 14 residues. The germline V gene encodes CDR1 DFQATT and CDR2 SNEGSKA (reference sequence). The CDR3 loop reads CSARARQGLGEQYF. The CDR3 region has the DNA TGCAGTGCTAGAGCCCGACAGGGGCTGGGGGAGCAGTACTTC.

The J gene is TRBJ2-1, the V gene TRBV5-5; possible D gene TRBD1, 6 bases. This CDR3 has 15 amino acids. The germline CDR1 and CDR2 sequences are SGHKS and YYEKEE (reference sequence). The V gene lost 4 bases and the J gene lost 7 bases, with 18 bases spanning the gap. The CDR3 is CASSIQGVLGNEQFF. CDR3 coding DNA: TGTGCCAGCAGCATACAGGGCGTTTTGGGTAATGAGCAGTTCTTC.

This sequence joins TRBV20-1 and TRBJ1-2, with D hard to call. Per germline, CDR1 DFQATT and CDR2 SNEGSKA (reference sequence). V was clipped by 1 base and J by 4 bases, with 16 bases between them. CDR3 length: 15 residues. The CDR3 sequence is CSARASQVLGYGYTF. CDR3 nucleotide sequence: TGCAGTGCTAGAGCAAGCCAAGTCCTGGGCTATGGCTACACCTTC.

This clonotype was seen a handful of times. The V and J genes are TRBV5-1 and TRBJ2-4, with TRBD2 identical over 9 bases. The junction had 6 bases not matched to a gene; V was cut back by 4 bases and J by 1 base. Per germline, CDR1 SGHRS and CDR2 YFSETQ. The CDR3 is 16 amino acids. The CDR3 protein is CASSLSSGGAKNIQYF. As DNA, the CDR3 is TGCGCCAGCAGCCTATCCAGCGGGGGGGCCAAAAACATTCAGTACTTC. Variable domain in full (rest from reference TRBV5-1 and TRBJ2-4): KAGVTQTPRYLIKTRGQQVTLSCSPISGHRSVSWYQQTPGQGLQFLFEYFSETQRNKGNFPGRFSGRQFSNSRSEMNVSTLELGDSALYLCASSLSSGGAKNIQYFGAGTRLSVL.

The rearrangement uses TRBV29-1 and TRBJ2-1; 10 bases line up with TRBD2. There are 14 residues in the CDR3. Germline V CDR1 and CDR2: SQVTM, ANQGSEA. Trimming at V came to 7 bases and at J to 5 bases, leaving 8 bases not matched to a gene. DNA for the CDR3: TGCAGCGCAGACCGGACTAGCGGAGACAATGAGCAGTTCTTC. Translating gives CSADRTSGDNEQFF.

The chain links TRBV20-1 to TRBJ2-1; 7 positions match TRBD2. The CDR3 spans 14 residues. Germline trimming cut 0 bases from V and 9 bases from J; bases unmatched to any gene: 8. Germline values: CDR1 DFQATT, CDR2 SNEGSKA (reference sequence). The CDR3 region is CSAREAGASGEQFF. DNA for the CDR3: TGCAGTGCTAGAGAGGCGGGAGCCTCAGGTGAGCAGTTCTTC.

The chain recombines TRBV25-1 with TRBJ1-2, with a tentative D call TRBD1 (5 bases). The CDR3 extends over 14 amino acids. Germline V gene data show CDR1 as MGHDK and CDR2 as SYGVNS. V was pared by 8 bases and J by 3 bases, with 16 bases between. CDR3 sequence: CASAPQGIDYGYTF. The CDR3 DNA sequence: TGTGCCAGCGCCCCCCAGGGCATAGACTATGGCTACACCTTC.

The CDR3 here is CASRPGGRLAGFTDTQYF. The CDR3, as DNA: TGTGCCAGCCGCCCCGGTGGGAGACTAGCGGGTTTCACAGATACGCAGTATTTT. The gene calls are TRBV28 and TRBJ2-3; 10 nucleotides line up with TRBD2. V dropped 8 bases and J dropped 2; count of bases not matched to a gene: 16. Germline values: CDR1 MDHEN, CDR2 SYDVKM. This CDR3 is built from 18 residues.

The chain links TRBV12-3 or TRBV12-4 to TRBJ2-2; TRBD2 might be the D (6 bases). The CDR3 consists of 15 residues. The ends were cut back, 6 bases at V and 0 bases at J, with 11 bases in the middle. The CDR3 DNA follows: TGTGCCAGCAGGCTAACGGGGGCGAACACCGGGGAGCTGTTTTTT. Translating gives CASRLTGANTGELFF.

V gene TRBV20-1 combines with J gene TRBJ2-3, with D perhaps assigned TRBD1 or TRBD2 (6 bases each). CDR1 and CDR2 (germline): DFQATT, SNEGSKA (reference sequence). This CDR3 contains 14 residues. Trimming removed 5 bases at V and 5 bases at J, with 17 bases between. CDR3 in amino acids: CSAHPKGEVDTQYF. The CDR3 DNA is TGCAGTGCTCACCCGAAGGGGGAGGTAGATACGCAGTATTTT.

This chain joins TRBV18 and TRBJ2-7, with D unclear. Trimming cost V 2 bases and J 1 base, with 12 bases left between them. CDR1 is KGHSH, CDR2 LQKENI, per germline. This CDR3 contains 15 residues. CDR3 nucleotide sequence: TGTGCCAGCTCACCAATGACGGGTGTTTCCTACGAGCAGTACTTC. Its protein product is CASSPMTGVSYEQYF.

The sample holds a few counts of this clonotype. The chain is built from TRBV13 and TRBJ2-1; 11 bases agree with TRBD2. V was clipped by 5 bases and J by 5 bases; unmatched bases: 5. The CDR3 sequence is 15 residues long. Germline V CDR1 and CDR2: PRHDT, FYEKMQ (reference sequence). The CDR3 region has the DNA TGTGCCAGCAGCAAACTAGCGGGAGAGAACAATGAGCAGTTCTTC. This sequence encodes CASSKLAGENNEQFF.